These 3 T cell receptor beta chains came from one sample sequenced in a study of shared clonotypes between healthy human individuals. The protocol was immunoSEQ multiplex PCR, while the TCRdb copy is restricted to in-frame clones and leaves out a portion. The data contain nearly 1 million clones, about 80% of them singletons. What was sequenced was memory CD4+ T cells sorted from blood. As to subset: CD45RA-negative fraction. The receptors were sampled from a young man in good health.

The chain has TRBV7-9 and TRBJ2-5; no firm D call. V was cut by 4 bases and J by 2 bases, with 17 bases left in between. Germline CDR1 SEHNR, CDR2 FQNEAQ (reference sequence). This CDR3 comprises 16 residues. CDR3: CASSSINLANQETQYF. In DNA, the CDR3 is TGTGCCAGCAGCTCGATAAACTTGGCTAATCAAGAGACCCAGTACTTC.

This chain joins TRBV20-1 and TRBJ2-7; no clear D gene. Germline CDR1 DFQATT, CDR2 SNEGSKA (reference sequence). This CDR3 has 11 amino acids. V shed 4 bases and J shed 2 bases, with 6 bases lying between them. In nucleotides, the CDR3 is TGCAGTGCTACAACGGCCTACGAGCAGTACTTC. Translated: CSATTAYEQYF.

The chain uses TRBV7-2 and TRBJ2-2; D not certain. Trimming left V 5 bases short and J 6 bases short, with 7 bases between. The CDR3 is 12 residues long. Germline CDR1 reads SGHTA; CDR2 reads FQGNSA. CDR3 protein: CASSLTPGELFF. In DNA form, the CDR3 reads TGTGCCAGCAGCCTAACACCCGGGGAGCTGTTTTTT.